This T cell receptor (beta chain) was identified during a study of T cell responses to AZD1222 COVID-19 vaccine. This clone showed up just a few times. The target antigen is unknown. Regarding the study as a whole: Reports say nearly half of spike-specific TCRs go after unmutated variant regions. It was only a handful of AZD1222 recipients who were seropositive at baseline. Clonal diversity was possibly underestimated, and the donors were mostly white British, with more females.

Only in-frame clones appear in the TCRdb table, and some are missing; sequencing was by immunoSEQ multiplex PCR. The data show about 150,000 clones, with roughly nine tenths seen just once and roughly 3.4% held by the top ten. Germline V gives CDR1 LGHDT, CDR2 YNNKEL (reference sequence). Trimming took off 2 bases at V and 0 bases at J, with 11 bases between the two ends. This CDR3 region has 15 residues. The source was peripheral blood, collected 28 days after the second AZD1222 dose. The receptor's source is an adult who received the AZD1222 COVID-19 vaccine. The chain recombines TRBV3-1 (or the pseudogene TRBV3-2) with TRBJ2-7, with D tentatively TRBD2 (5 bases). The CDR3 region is CASSQNAGLSYEQYF. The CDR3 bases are TGTGCCAGCAGCCAAAACGCGGGCCTCTCCTACGAGCAGTACTTC.